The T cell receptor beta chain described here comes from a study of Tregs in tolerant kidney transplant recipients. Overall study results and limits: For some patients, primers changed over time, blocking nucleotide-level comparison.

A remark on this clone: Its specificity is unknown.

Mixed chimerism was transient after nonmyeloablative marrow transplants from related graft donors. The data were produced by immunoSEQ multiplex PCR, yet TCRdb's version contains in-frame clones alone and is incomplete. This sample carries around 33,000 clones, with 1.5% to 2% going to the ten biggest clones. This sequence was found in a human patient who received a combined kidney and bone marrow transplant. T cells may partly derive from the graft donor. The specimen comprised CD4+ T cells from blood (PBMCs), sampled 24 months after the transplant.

Partial CDR3 DNA: TGCAGCGTTGGGGGGTCTAGCGGGAGGACCTACGAG. It encodes CSVGGSSGRTYE. The CDR3 reads in full as CSVGGSSGRTYEQYF. The chain recombines TRBV29-1 with TRBJ2-7; 11 bases agree with TRBD2. The read falls 3 residues short of the CDR3 end, and the missing part is taken from the germline J gene. With V trimmed by 4 bases and J by 2 bases, 7 bases remained unmatched. Germline loops: CDR1 SQVTM, CDR2 ANQGSEA. The CDR3 extends over 15 amino acids.